This entry is about one T cell receptor (beta chain). Its antigen remains unidentified. Some clones are missing from TCRdb's copy, which holds only in-frame ones; the method was immunoSEQ multiplex PCR. Of roughly 60,000 clones in the sample, under 90% were seen once. The sample is drawn from a study of OX40 agonist ivuxolimab in advanced cancers. The study sampled blood at baseline, cycle 4 day 1, and cycle 7 day 1. Germline CDR1 is WNHNN and CDR2 is SYGVQD (reference sequence). The CDR3 is 14 residues long. V shed 8 bases and J shed 6 bases, with 16 bases lying between them. Study-level results: Some nonresponders additionally presented with little normalized T-cell clonal expansion.

The material was CD4+ or CD8+ T cells sorted from blood, obtained in a trial of the OX40 agonist ivuxolimab. The receptor's source is an adult with an advanced solid tumor such as melanoma, head and neck, liver or kidney cancer. This sequence joins TRBV10-1 and TRBJ2-2; no clear D gene. This CDR3 reads CASGLAHSPGELFF. The CDR3, as DNA: TGCGCCAGCGGCTTGGCACACTCCCCCGGGGAGCTGTTTTTT.